The clone carrying this T cell receptor (beta chain) occurred once. In the original workflow: Reference gene primer amplification in the assay estimated nucleated cell counts. Sequencing was performed with immunoSEQ multiplex PCR; in TCRdb, only in-frame clones are kept and a portion is missing. V, J and clone size are those of that table, while D and trimming were read from the DNA. Counted here are about 180,000 clones, approximately 87% occurring once; the ten biggest clones make up 18%. This entry belongs to a study of blood T cell repertoires in COVID-19. Study summary: Material from acute and convalescent COVID-19 was sourced from the United States, Italy and Spain. PBMCs, B-cell-depleted T cells, or T cells provided the cDNA or gDNA that made up the material.

Germline values: CDR1 SGHTA, CDR2 FQGNSA. Trimming at V came to 2 bases and at J to 2 bases, leaving 8 bases not matched to a gene. The CDR3 has 16 amino acids. The sequenced sample consisted of peripheral blood. V and J are TRBV7-2 and TRBJ2-5; TRBD2 aligns across 7 bases. The sequence was collected from a person between 65 and 79 years old with COVID-19, enrolled during active disease. The CDR3 nucleotides are TGTGCCAGCAGCTTAAACGGGGGGTACGGGCAAGAGACCCAGTACTTC. Translating it yields CASSLNGGYGQETQYF.